The 7 T cell receptor beta chains in this list originate from one sample, sequenced in a study of molecular identifiers for immune sequencing clone quantification. TCRdb re-called the PCR reads with MiXCR, one entry per CDR3 protein. In the table there are more than 450,000 distinct CDR3 sequences, about a quarter of which are singletons. What was sequenced was naive CD8+ T cells from blood, with Jurkat cell RNA spiked in. The subset here: FACS-sorted CD8+CD4-CCR7+CD45RA+ naive T cells. The receptors originated from a human donor in good health. Some libraries in this study had Jurkat cell RNA spiked in.

This clonotype was detected only a few times. The J gene is TRBJ2-5, the V gene TRBV29-1; TRBD1 might be the D (5 bases). Germline-derived CDR1 and CDR2 are SQVTM and ANQGSEA. Trimming pared 0 bases from V and 3 bases from J, leaving 20 bases between. The CDR3 is made up of 17 amino acids. The CDR3 bases are TGCAGCGTTGAAGATCTTCCGGCAGGGTCAATTAAAGAGACCCAGTACTTC. Its protein is CSVEDLPAGSIKETQYF.

This chain joins TRBV20-1 and TRBJ2-5; tentatively, D is TRBD2 (5 bases). Trimming cost V 3 bases and J 2 bases, with 10 bases left between them. Germline-derived CDR1 and CDR2 are DFQATT and SNEGSKA (reference sequence). CDR3 length: 13 amino acids. The CDR3 sequence: CSARGWTQETQYF. The CDR3, as DNA: TGCAGTGCTAGGGGTTGGACTCAAGAGACCCAGTACTTC.

In its sample, this clonotype was seen many times. This chain connects TRBV28 to TRBJ1-5, with D perhaps matching TRBD1 (5 bases). The CDR3 has 15 residues. V gave up 3 bases and J gave up 4 bases, with 13 bases separating them. The germline gives CDR1 MDHEN, CDR2 SYDVKM. Written as DNA, the CDR3 is TGTGCCAGCAGTTTGTGGGCCCAGGGTAATCAGCCCCAGCATTTT. Amino acids: CASSLWAQGNQPQHF.

The chain combines TRBV19 with TRBJ2-7, with D possibly TRBD2 on 6 matching bases. CDR1 is LNHDA and CDR2 is SQIVND in the germline V gene (reference sequence). There are 13 residues in the CDR3. The ends were cut back, 8 bases at V and 3 bases at J, with 14 bases in the middle. CDR3 DNA: TGTGCCAGTCAGGAGGGAAATAGCTACGAGCAGTACTTC. It encodes CASQEGNSYEQYF.

In this sample, this clonotype turned up a few times. The chain combines TRBV10-3 with TRBJ1-1; TRBD1 is a possible D gene (5 bases). The CDR3 extends over 14 amino acids. Deletions cut 3 bases from V and 4 bases from J, with 12 bases between. Germline-derived CDR1 and CDR2 are ENHRY and SYGVKD. The CDR3 spells CAISDGGRVTEAFF. The CDR3 bases are TGTGCCATCAGTGATGGGGGTAGGGTCACTGAAGCTTTCTTT.

The table lists this clonotype with many counts. This chain uses TRBV7-6 with TRBJ2-2, with D possibly called TRBD1 or TRBD2 (5 bases each). There are 11 residues in the CDR3. Germline V gene lookup returns CDR1 SGHVS and CDR2 FNYEAQ. Trimming took off 5 bases at V and 13 bases at J, with 11 bases between the two ends. The CDR3: CASSRGAGLFF. In DNA form, the CDR3 reads TGTGCCAGCAGCCGGGGCGCGGGGCTGTTTTTT.

The chain uses TRBV7-9 and TRBJ2-6; TRBD2 is a possible D gene (7 bases). Per germline, CDR1 SEHNR and CDR2 FQNEAQ (reference sequence). The V gene lost 5 bases and the J gene lost 2 bases, with 16 bases spanning the gap. The CDR3 sequence is 17 residues long. The CDR3 loop is CASSHGDYRAGANVLTF. For the CDR3, the DNA is TGTGCCAGCAGCCATGGGGACTACAGGGCTGGGGCCAACGTCCTGACTTTC.